This TCR beta chain emerged from a study of siplizumab effects on memory and regulatory T cells. Study-level results: Siplizumab caused a significant drop in alloreactive sequences traceable to unstimulated CD4+ memory cells. Treatment with siplizumab left mappable alloreactive CD4+ clones averaging 68.8% Treg-derived, compared with 25% to 30% in controls. Poor capture below about 10^-5 frequency left most alloreactive clones unmapped to unstimulated subsets.

V was clipped by 1 base and J by 6 bases, with 13 bases between them. This CDR3 has 14 amino acids. Germline V CDR1 and CDR2: SGHDN, FVKESK. Here immunoSEQ multiplex PCR was the method, and the copy in TCRdb shows in-frame clones only, minus some. The repertoire consists of 80,000 to 130,000 clones, with around 95% occurring once and the leading ten covering about 0.6%. Regarding this clone: Its matching antigen is unknown.

The material sequenced was Tregs sorted from blood. The TCR originated in a human donor in good health. This chain connects TRBV14 to TRBJ2-7; D unresolved. The CDR3 spells CASSQGRRGLEQYF. CDR3 nucleotides: TGTGCCAGCAGCCAAGGCAGGCGAGGTCTCGAGCAGTACTTC.